The T cell receptor (beta chain) under discussion was sequenced for a study of control samples from healthy donors and cancer patients. J gave up 6 bases and V 2 bases, and 6 bases lay outside the gene matches. CDR1 and CDR2 (germline): MNHNS, SASEGT. This CDR3 region has 14 residues. Repertoires were generated with immunoSEQ multiplex PCR, while TCRdb's copy carries only in-frame clones and drops some. The data show roughly 64,000 clones, roughly nine tenths seen once. The TCR comes from a woman in her forties or fifties with colorectal cancer. The J gene is TRBJ1-1, the V gene TRBV6-1, with 7 nucleotides matching TRBD1. Material: PBMCs. The CDR3 here is CASSETTGLAEAFF. The CDR3 nucleotides read TGTGCCAGCAGTGAAACGACAGGGCTCGCTGAAGCTTTCTTT.